These 2 T cell receptor beta chains came from one sample sequenced in a study of human T cells and chemical hapten exposure. Noted time point: patch test 1, 2 weeks after DPC sensitization. Treatment in this sample: therapeutic diphenylcyclopropenone sensitization with weekly scalp DPC. A single record per CDR3 protein comes from TCRdb applying MiXCR to the RACE reads. The sample lists 100,000 to 150,000 distinct CDR3 sequences; 12% to 15% were seen once. The input for sequencing was whole blood, taken in connection with sensitization to the hapten diphenylcyclopropenone (DPC). These receptors originate from a young man with alopecia areata. Some clones in this sample may be carry-over from other donors' samples.

This chain connects TRBV20-1 to TRBJ2-1, with 7 bases aligning to TRBD2. The CDR3 loop spans 15 amino acids. V dropped 0 bases and J dropped 0; count of bases not matched to a gene: 2. The V gene's germline CDR1 is DFQATT and CDR2 SNEGSKA (reference sequence). The CDR3 nucleotides read TGCAGTGCTAGAGACGCGGGGGACTCCTACAATGAGCAGTTCTTC. This translates into CSARDAGDSYNEQFF.

This clonotype was counted ten times or more. The chain is built from TRBV7-9 and TRBJ2-5; D might be TRBD1 (5 bases). The V gene lost 6 bases and the J gene lost 5 bases, with 19 bases spanning the gap. Germline V gene lookup returns CDR1 SEHNR and CDR2 FQNEAQ (reference sequence). CDR3 length equals 15 residues. The CDR3 region has the DNA TGTGCCAGCAGTCAAACGAAGGGGTTCCGGGAGACCCAGTACTTC. Translated, it gives CASSQTKGFRETQYF.